This T cell receptor beta chain was identified in a study of follicular helper T cells after annual influenza vaccination. Sequenced by immunoSEQ multiplex PCR; TCRdb stores in-frame clones only, minus some. The sample lists some 5,000 clones, about four fifths occurring once. The germline V gene encodes CDR1 MDHEN and CDR2 SYDVKM. This CDR3 spans 15 amino acids. Trimming left V 4 bases short and J 6 bases short, with 15 bases between. Time point meaning: 2015-2016 season, 7 days after influenza vaccination. Community-dwelling subjects without influenza vaccination in the prior 6 months were enrolled. Cells are cTfh (non-naive CD4+CXCR5+PD-1+), split by ICOS and CD38 into double-positive or double-negative. Findings and limits, study-wide: Successive annual vaccinations recalled a recurrent oligoclonal ICOS+CD38+ cTfh response with influenza-specific clonotypes.

A note on this clone: The antigen is undetermined.

The receptor was derived from an adult who received the influenza vaccine. The sample in question was CXCR5+ CD38- circulating T follicular helper cells from blood, obtained 7 days after influenza vaccination. Subset in this sample: circulating Tfh, non-naive CD4+CXCR5+PD-1+ (ICOS+CD38+ or ICOS-CD38-). The chain combines TRBV28 with TRBJ2-2, with D perhaps matching TRBD1 or TRBD2 (6 bases each). Here the CDR3 DNA reads TGTGCCAGCAGTTCTACTTCTCGGGGGCCCGGGGAGCTGTTTTTT. It encodes CASSSTSRGPGELFF.